The rows below give T cell receptor beta chains drawn from one sample of a study of T cells expressing NK-cell markers. Reanalyzing the 5' RACE reads, TCRdb keeps one entry per CDR3 protein, without DNA. Its table records around 180,000 distinct CDR3 sequences. Material for sequencing was blood T cells: a sorted CD56 or NKG2C T cell subset, CD4+ or CD8+ T cells, or bulk PBMC T cells (not recorded which). These receptors all stem from a man aged 18 to 69 in good health. Both conserved end residues are part of each CDR3.

J,V,CDR3
TRBJ2-7,TRBV12-2,CASRLARGSGRPYEQYF
TRBJ1-5,TRBV7-2,CASSLKADSNQPQHF
TRBJ2-1,TRBV7-8,CASSLAGSPPEQFF
TRBJ1-6,TRBV3-1,CASSAPGRPDSPLHF
TRBJ1-1,TRBV20-1,CSASEPPGQTIEAFF
TRBJ2-2,TRBV28,CASSLRQTNTGELFF
TRBJ2-1,TRBV29-1,CSVESPDRASYNEQFF
TRBJ2-3,TRBV3-1,CASSQDPSGGASDTQYF
TRBJ2-2,TRBV6-1,CASRLAGVTGELFF
TRBJ1-1,TRBV6-6,CASSYRTDKAFF
TRBJ2-3,TRBV5-5,CASRADTGGMDTQYF
TRBJ2-7,TRBV15,CATSRRTLVEQYF
TRBJ1-5,TRBV19,CASSPTGFAPQHF
TRBJ2-5,TRBV20-1,CSARTSGAGETQYF
TRBJ2-2,TRBV19,CASSIGPGGFTGELFF
TRBJ2-1,TRBV20-1,CSAEAGTGGNNEQFF
TRBJ2-3,TRBV6-5,CASSYRTHGTSGIGNTQYF
TRBJ1-1,TRBV12-3/TRBV12-4,CASSSRPVLGNTEAFF
TRBJ2-7,TRBV7-6,CASSLGDRVTHEQYF
TRBJ2-2,TRBV5-5,CASSIPLGAGNTGELFF
TRBJ2-7,TRBV7-2,CASSLGRGNSYEQYF
TRBJ2-5,TRBV28,CASSRREMETQYF
TRBJ2-1,TRBV20-1,CSAASMSSYNEQFF
TRBJ2-7,TRBV11-2,CASSLGFGGYEQYF
TRBJ2-1,TRBV6-5,CASSYSSGVRENEQFF
TRBJ2-1,TRBV4-2,CASSQGGSGMPGNEQFF
TRBJ1-4,TRBV20-1,CSALPETTNEKLFF
TRBJ2-2,TRBV20-1,CSARVVLGTGELFFF
TRBJ2-5,TRBV3-1,CASSQAGGGGARETQYF
TRBJ1-2,TRBV6-6,CASSPTGNYGYTF
TRBJ2-3,TRBV9,CASSPASLGTQYF
TRBJ2-3,TRBV9,CASQAGGRDTQYF
TRBJ2-7,TRBV29-1,CSVEDKGTEAYEQYF
TRBJ2-1,TRBV24-1,CATSETGTGYNEQFF